One sample yielded the 15 T cell receptor beta chains listed below, sequenced in a study of blood T cell repertoires in COVID-19. Assay used: immunoSEQ multiplex PCR; TCRdb lists only in-frame clones, some missing. Of 90,000 or so clones in the sample, 80% to 90% were seen once. The specimen was peripheral blood. Receptors originate from a man older than 75 with active or convalescent COVID-19.

The rearrangement joins TRBV18 to TRBJ2-3, with 7 positions matching TRBD1. CDR3 length: 14 residues. The ends lost 3 bases at V and 10 bases at J; junction bases unmatched: 10. Germline V gene lookup returns CDR1 KGHSH and CDR2 LQKENI. Written as DNA, the CDR3 is TGTGCCAGCTCACCCGGGACAGAAGGGTATCCGCAGTATTTT. This gives the protein CASSPGTEGYPQYF.

The V and J genes are TRBV5-1 and TRBJ2-2; 7 bases fit TRBD1. J gave up 0 bases and V 4 bases, and 3 bases lay outside the gene matches. In germline, CDR1 is SGHRS, CDR2 YFSETQ. The CDR3 totals 15 residues. CDR3 region: CASSNRGTNTGELFF. DNA of the CDR3: TGCGCCAGCAGCAACAGGGGTACGAACACCGGGGAGCTGTTTTTT.

V is TRBV18 and J is TRBJ2-7; 13 bases line up with TRBD2. Germline V gene sequence: CDR1 KGHSH, CDR2 LQKENI. V trimming: 3 bases; J trimming: 2 bases; junction bases outside the gene matches: 1. The CDR3 is 15 residues long. CDR3 nucleotide sequence: TGTGCCAGCTCACCCGGGACTAGCGGGACCTACGAGCAGTACTTC. This codes for CASSPGTSGTYEQYF.

V is TRBV5-5 and J is TRBJ2-3; TRBD1 agrees at 7 bases. The CDR3 has 16 residues. The germline V gene has CDR1 SGHKS and CDR2 YYEKEE (reference sequence). The ends lost 4 bases at V and 3 bases at J; junction bases unmatched: 11. This CDR3 is CASSNNRGDLTDTQYF. The DNA for the CDR3 is TGTGCCAGCAGCAATAACAGGGGAGATTTGACAGATACGCAGTATTTT. Full variable domain (outside the CDR3, taken from reference TRBV5-5 and TRBJ2-3): DAGVTQSPTHLIKTRGQQVTLRCSPISGHKSVSWYQQVLGQGPQFIFQYYEKEERGRGNFPDRFSARQFPNYSSELNVNALLLGDSALYLCASSNNRGDLTDTQYFGPGTRLTVL.

The chain has TRBV11-2 and TRBJ2-1, with D hard to call. V lost 5 bases and J lost 2, with 7 bases in between. CDR1 and CDR2 (germline): SGHAT, FQNNGV. There are 13 residues in the CDR3. As DNA, the CDR3 is TGTGCCAGCAGCCGATCGGCCTACAATGAGCAGTTCTTC. Protein: CASSRSAYNEQFF. Using reference TRBV11-2 and TRBJ2-1 for the parts outside the CDR3, the full variable domain is EAGVAQSPRYKIIEKRQSVAFWCNPISGHATLYWYQQILGQGPKLLIQFQNNGVVDDSQLPKDRFSAERLKGVDSTLKIQPAKLEDSAVYLCASSRSAYNEQFFGPGTRLTVL.

The rearrangement joins TRBV4-2 to TRBJ2-1; no firm D call. With 4 bases removed from V and 5 bases from J, the gap between germline ends came to 15 bases. The CDR3 spans 15 residues. CDR1 and CDR2 (germline): LGHNA, YNFKEQ. The CDR3 DNA follows: TGTGCCAGCAGCCGGCAAAGTGCCGATAACAATGAGCAGTTCTTC. Protein product: CASSRQSADNNEQFF.

The rearrangement uses TRBV30 and TRBJ1-6; tentatively, D is TRBD1 (5 bases). Deletions cut 0 bases from V and 6 bases from J, with 12 bases between. In germline, CDR1 is GTSNPN, CDR2 SVGIG (reference sequence). The CDR3 spans 15 residues. The chain's CDR3 is CAWSVLRGSNSPLHF. For the CDR3, the DNA is TGTGCCTGGAGTGTACTACGGGGGAGTAATTCACCCCTCCACTTT. The full variable domain, its missing parts supplied by reference TRBV30 and TRBJ1-6, is SQTIHQWPATLVQPVGSPLSLECTVEGTSNPNLYWYRQAAGRGLQLLFYSVGIGQISSEVPQNLSASRPQDRQFILSSKKLLLSDSGFYLCAWSVLRGSNSPLHFGNGTRLTVT.

DNA of the CDR3: TGTGCTAGTGGTTTAGGGAGCTCCTACAATGAGCAGTTCTTC. Its protein product is CASGLGSSYNEQFF. The chain carries TRBV12-5 and TRBJ2-1, with a weak D call TRBD2 (5 bases). This CDR3 has 14 residues. The germline CDR1 and CDR2 sequences are LGHNT and FRNRAP. Trimming removed 3 bases at V and 0 bases at J, with 6 bases between.

The chain couples TRBV7-9 to TRBJ1-2; D gene uncertain. V lost 7 bases, J lost 5 bases, and 17 bases lay in between. Germline-derived CDR1 and CDR2 are SEHNR and FQNEAQ (reference sequence). The CDR3 is 14 amino acids. For the CDR3, the DNA is TGTGCCAGCATCCCGGGGTCAGGCGTTTATGGCTACACCTTC. Protein: CASIPGSGVYGYTF.

V usage is TRBV15 and J usage is TRBJ2-3; 9 bases are a match to TRBD2. Germline V gives CDR1 LNHNV, CDR2 YYDKDF (reference sequence). V was pared by 0 bases and J by 4 bases, with 5 bases of the junction left unmatched. This CDR3 is 16 amino acids long. CDR3 sequence reads: CATSRDFSGRSDTQYF. CDR3 DNA: TGTGCCACCAGCAGAGATTTTAGCGGGAGATCAGATACGCAGTATTTT.

This rearrangement joins TRBV7-9 to TRBJ2-3; 8 nucleotides line up with TRBD1. CDR3 length equals 17 residues. The V and J ends lost 5 bases and 5 bases, in that order; junction bases with no gene match: 15. CDR1 and CDR2 (germline): SEHNR, FQNEAQ (reference sequence). In DNA, the CDR3 is TGTGCCAGCAGCCCCAGCCTCGGGACAGGATCCAAAGATACGCAGTATTTT. Encoded protein: CASSPSLGTGSKDTQYF.

V gene TRBV14 combines with J gene TRBJ2-3; 12 bases map to TRBD2. V gave up 2 bases and J gave up 5 bases; unmatched junction bases: 5. Germline-derived CDR1 and CDR2 are SGHDN and FVKESK. CDR3 length: 16 amino acids. CDR3 DNA: TGTGCCAGCAGCCAACTAGCGGGAGGGCCAGGAGATACGCAGTATTTT. This translates into CASSQLAGGPGDTQYF. Filled out from reference TRBV14 and TRBJ2-3, the complete variable domain reads EAGVTQFPSHSVIEKGQTVTLRCDPISGHDNLYWYRRVMGKEIKFLLHFVKESKQDESGMPNNRFLAERTGGTYSTLKVQPAELEDSGVYFCASSQLAGGPGDTQYFGPGTRLTVL.

The chain has TRBV5-1 and TRBJ1-4, with D uncertain. Trimming shortened V by 4 bases and J by 4 bases, and 11 bases separated the two germline ends. There are 14 residues in the CDR3. Germline V CDR1 and CDR2: SGHRS, YFSETQ. The CDR3 nucleotides are TGCGCCAGCAGCCCCGGGAGCAATAATGAAAAACTGTTTTTT. Encoded protein: CASSPGSNNEKLFF.

This clone was observed many times. V gene TRBV29-1 combines with J gene TRBJ1-2; no firm D call. Germline lookup yields CDR1 SQVTM and CDR2 ANQGSEA. The CDR3 has 12 amino acids. V shed 4 bases and J shed 0 bases, with 6 bases lying between them. The CDR3 protein is CSVGSSNYGYTF. The CDR3 nucleotides read TGCAGCGTTGGGAGTTCTAACTATGGCTACACCTTC. Supplemented by reference TRBV29-1 and TRBJ1-2, the full variable domain reads SAVISQKPSRDICQRGTSLTIQCQVDSQVTMMFWYRQQPGQSLTLIATANQGSEATYESGFVIDKFPISRPNLTFSTLTVSNMSPEDSSIYLCSVGSSNYGYTFGSGTRLTVV.

This clone was observed a handful of times. The chain couples TRBV14 to TRBJ2-7, with TRBD1 matching over 7 bases. The CDR3 has 16 residues. The V and J ends lost 5 bases and 3 bases, in that order; junction bases with no gene match: 13. The germline V gene encodes CDR1 SGHDN and CDR2 FVKESK. The DNA of the CDR3 is TGTGCCAGCAGCAGCCGACAGGGTGGAATTTTCTACGAGCAGTACTTC. Protein product: CASSSRQGGIFYEQYF.